Listed below are T cell receptor beta chains from one sample, sequenced in a study of cytomegalovirus exposure and HLA in healthy donors. The method was immunoSEQ multiplex PCR; TCRdb's version includes in-frame clones alone and lacks a portion of them. Counted here are around 130,000 clones, roughly four fifths occurring once; the ten biggest clones make up around 2%. Sequenced input: PBMCs. These receptors all come from a man in his forties or fifties in good health and CMV-seronegative. Both conserved end residues are part of each CDR3. The D gene is left open where the match is weak. Clone size, where shown, is once, few, many, or a class for clones that have expanded.

clone size | D gene | J gene | V gene | CDR3 protein | CDR3 DNA
NA | NA | TRBJ2-1 | TRBV7-9 | CASSRMGTVVNEQFF | TGTGCCAGCAGCCGAATGGGGACTGTGGTCAATGAGCAGTTCTTC
NA | NA | TRBJ1-1 | TRBV9 | CASSVVGASNTEAFF | TGTGCCAGCAGCGTAGTTGGGGCTTCGAACACTGAAGCTTTCTTT
few | TRBD1 | TRBJ1-6 | TRBV7-2 | CASSLGTANSPLHF | TGTGCCAGCAGCTTGGGGACAGCTAATTCACCCCTCCACTTT
NA | NA | TRBJ2-3 | TRBV7-2 | CASSLGSPGIDTQYF | TGTGCCAGCAGCTTAGGATCCCCCGGGATAGATACGCAGTATTTT
few | TRBD2 | TRBJ2-7 | TRBV10-3 | CAINQRDSYEQYF | TGTGCCATCAATCAGCGGGACTCCTACGAGCAGTACTTC
NA | NA | TRBJ2-2 | TRBV25-1 | CASSGLGLSGEPFF | TGTGCCAGCAGTGGTCTGGGTTTGTCCGGGGAACCGTTTTTT
NA | NA | TRBJ2-2 | TRBV19 | CASRWQGWAGELFF | TGTGCCAGTAGGTGGCAGGGGTGGGCCGGGGAGCTGTTTTTT
NA | NA | TRBJ2-3 | TRBV5-4 | CASSPRSGVWTDTQYF | TGTGCCAGCAGCCCTCGGTCGGGGGTATGGACAGATACGCAGTATTTT
NA | NA | TRBJ1-2 | TRBV2 | CASSTQGPSTF | TGTGCCAGCAGTACTCAGGGGCCTAGTACCTTC
NA | TRBD2 | TRBJ2-1 | TRBV7-7 | CASSQSPSGANEQFF | TGTGCCAGCAGCCAAAGTCCTAGCGGGGCCAATGAGCAGTTCTTC
NA | NA | TRBJ2-3 | TRBV6-6 | CASSYLGGRYTDTQYF | TGTGCCAGCAGTTACCTCGGGGGGCGCTACACAGATACGCAGTATTTT
NA | TRBD2 | TRBJ2-1 | TRBV19 | CASSPQRGFSDEQFF | TGTGCCAGTAGCCCTCAGCGGGGGTTTAGCGATGAGCAGTTCTTC
NA | NA | TRBJ1-2 | TRBV5-1 | CASSLAQGWFDGYTF | TGCGCCAGCAGCTTGGCCCAGGGGTGGTTTGATGGCTACACCTTC
NA | NA | TRBJ1-1 | TRBV6-6 | CAIRTGGNTEAFF | TGTGCCATTCGAACCGGGGGAAACACTGAAGCTTTCTTT
NA | NA | TRBJ1-4 | TRBV7-9 | CSSSSENRRREKLFF | TGTTCCAGCAGCTCCGAGAATCGGAGACGCGAAAAACTGTTTTTT
once | NA | TRBJ1-4 | TRBV19 | CASTGIGVANEKLFF | TGTGCCAGCACAGGGATAGGTGTGGCTAATGAAAAACTGTTTTTT
NA | NA | TRBJ1-4 | TRBV30 | CAWNIGGGPNEKLFF | TGTGCCTGGAATATAGGTGGAGGACCTAATGAAAAACTGTTTTTT
NA | NA | TRBJ1-2 | TRBV30 | CAWSVQVLNYGYTF | TGTGCCTGGAGTGTACAGGTGCTTAACTATGGCTACACCTTC